This T cell receptor (beta chain) is from a study of blood T cell repertoires in COVID-19. Germline V gives CDR1 LNHNV, CDR2 YYDKDF (reference sequence). This CDR3 has 18 residues. J lost 4 bases, V lost 1 base, and 15 bases had no gene match. Libraries were prepared by immunoSEQ multiplex PCR; TCRdb keeps only in-frame clonotypes and omits some of them. The repertoire holds about 200,000 clones, 75% to 95% seen once, with 0.5% to 0.55% in the top ten. Sequencing was performed on peripheral blood. The J gene is TRBJ2-5, the V gene TRBV15; 7 bases align to TRBD2. This TCR was sampled from a man in his forties or fifties with acute or convalescent COVID-19. CDR3 protein: CATSRAPPFSGDAETQYF. The CDR3 DNA follows: TGTGCCACCAGCAGAGCCCCACCGTTCAGCGGGGACGCAGAGACCCAGTACTTC.